This is a list of T cell receptor beta chains from one sample in a study of T cell responses to AZD1222 COVID-19 vaccine. The assay was immunoSEQ multiplex PCR, and TCRdb's table has in-frame clones only and misses some. The data contain approximately 70,000 clones, around 85% of them seen just once; the ten biggest clones take up around 20%. Sample: peripheral blood, taken on day 0 of AZD1222 vaccination. The receptors derive from an adult in good health. Both conserved end residues are part of each CDR3. The D gene is left open where the match is weak. A row's size may be missing; if present it is once, few, many or a size class.

CDR3 length	J gene	D gene	clone size	V gene	CDR3 protein	CDR3 DNA
14	TRBJ2-7	TRBD1	NA	TRBV28	CASQDPGTVGEQYF	TGTGCCAGCCAAGATCCCGGGACAGTAGGCGAGCAGTACTTC
15	TRBJ1-3	NA	NA	TRBV3-1/TRBV3-2	CASSRHETGGNTIYF	TGTGCCAGCAGCCGCCACGAAACAGGGGGAAACACCATATATTTT
15	TRBJ2-5	TRBD2	NA	TRBV6-2/TRBV6-3	CASSWTSGGPESQYF	TGTGCCAGCAGCTGGACTAGCGGGGGCCCAGAGAGCCAGTACTTC
15	TRBJ1-2	NA	NA	TRBV19	CASRPAGSANYGYTF	TGTGCCAGTAGACCCGCAGGGTCAGCTAACTATGGCTACACCTTC
15	TRBJ2-1	NA	NA	TRBV19	CATIDRFRSGNEQFF	TGTGCCACCATAGACAGGTTCCGTTCGGGGAATGAGCAGTTCTTC
13	TRBJ2-7	TRBD1	once	TRBV18	CASSPTGGSEQYF	TGTGCCAGCTCACCGACAGGGGGTAGCGAGCAGTACTTC
14	TRBJ2-7	NA	NA	TRBV30	CAWSVTDIRYEQYF	TGTGCCTGGAGTGTAACGGACATACGCTACGAGCAGTACTTC
14	TRBJ2-1	TRBD2	NA	TRBV6-5	CASSLIAGANEQFF	TGTGCCAGCAGCCTTATAGCGGGGGCCAATGAGCAGTTCTTC
16	TRBJ2-6	TRBD1	few	TRBV25-1	CASSGRDRAGANVLTF	TGTGCCAGCAGTGGCAGGGACAGGGCTGGGGCCAACGTCCTGACTTTC
14	TRBJ2-7	NA	few	TRBV5-4	CASSPSPSPYEQYF	TGTGCCAGCAGCCCCTCCCCGTCACCCTACGAGCAGTACTTC
15	TRBJ1-1	NA	many	TRBV5-1	CASSLVREGNTEAFF	TGCGCCAGCAGCTTGGTTAGGGAAGGGAACACTGAAGCTTTCTTT
12	TRBJ2-5	NA	NA	TRBV5-1	CASRSQQETQYF	TGCGCCAGCAGAAGTCAGCAAGAGACCCAGTACTTC
19	TRBJ2-5	TRBD2	NA	TRBV15	CATSRVLGVAGYLQETQYF	TGTGCCACCAGCAGAGTTCTTGGCGTAGCGGGATATCTTCAAGAGACCCAGTACTTC
12	TRBJ1-2	NA	NA	TRBV29-1	CSGSTGFYGYTF	TGCAGCGGAAGTACAGGATTCTATGGCTACACCTTC
16	TRBJ2-2	TRBD1	NA	TRBV9	CASSVGQGPNTGELFF	TGTGCCAGCAGCGTGGGACAGGGGCCGAACACCGGGGAGCTGTTTTTT
14	TRBJ2-7	NA	NA	TRBV6-6	CASSSKSGTYEQYF	TGTGCCAGCAGTTCGAAGTCGGGGACCTACGAGCAGTACTTC
12	TRBJ2-7	TRBD1	NA	TRBV27	CASWDSSYEQYF	TGTGCCAGCTGGGACAGCTCCTACGAGCAGTACTTC
13	TRBJ1-5	NA	NA	TRBV10-3	CAIVSEPNQPQHF	TGTGCCATCGTTTCAGAACCTAATCAGCCCCAGCATTTT
13	TRBJ1-2	NA	NA	TRBV5-6	CASSPGTFYGYTF	TGTGCCAGCAGCCCGGGGACCTTTTATGGCTACACCTTC
15	TRBJ2-1	TRBD2	NA	TRBV6-6	CASRNREGRGNEQFF	TGTGCCAGCAGGAATCGGGAGGGCCGGGGAAATGAGCAGTTCTTC
16	TRBJ1-1	NA	NA	TRBV4-1	CASSQDRGSVNTEAFF	TGCGCCAGCAGCCAAGATAGGGGGTCAGTGAACACTGAAGCTTTCTTT
12	TRBJ1-2	NA	NA	TRBV27	CASSLGLYGYTF	TGTGCCAGCAGCCTTGGACTCTATGGCTACACCTTC
12	TRBJ2-7	NA	few	TRBV5-8	CASSQISYGGYF	TGTGCCAGCAGCCAAATCAGTTACGGGGGGTACTTC
17	TRBJ1-2	TRBD1	NA	TRBV7-9	CASTVAGTGLVGYGYTF	TGTGCCAGCACCGTTGCAGGGACAGGGCTTGTTGGCTATGGCTACACCTTC
12	TRBJ2-5	NA	NA	TRBV2	CASSDDSETQYF	TGTGCCAGCAGTGACGATTCGGAGACCCAGTACTTC
16	TRBJ2-2	NA	NA	TRBV3-1/TRBV3-2	CASSQDWGDLAGELFF	TGTGCCAGCAGCCAAGATTGGGGCGATTTAGCCGGGGAGCTGTTTTTT